This T cell receptor beta chain was identified during a study of blood T cells in healthy people across ages. Study results and limitations: When set beside aged donors, long-lived donors presented more naive CD4+ cells and higher diversity. Because sorting was not performed, PBMCs prevented conclusive naive versus antigen-experienced comparison.

This clonotype was recorded at least ten times. The antigen is not known. PCR was performed a second time for roughly 7 to 12 cycles using a sample-barcoded 5' primer and a J-beta primer mix. TCRdb processed the 5' RACE reads anew with MiXCR; each CDR3 protein has one entry. This sample has roughly 680,000 distinct CDR3 sequences, with under 65% found just once. Per germline, CDR1 SQVTM and CDR2 ANQGSEA. V lost 4 bases and J lost 4, with 11 bases in between. The CDR3 has 13 residues. Every sample yielded at least 6.5 million isolated PBMCs. Source material: blood. The chain combines TRBV29-1 with TRBJ2-1, with TRBD2 as a possible D gene (5 bases). The sequence derives from a woman of 80 years or more in good health. The CDR3 loop reads CSVAGSWYNEQFF. CDR3 DNA sequence: TGCAGCGTTGCGGGGAGTTGGTACAATGAGCAGTTCTTC.